A selection of T cell receptor beta chains follows, all from one sample in a study of neurological immune-mediated disorders. A single record per CDR3 protein comes from TCRdb applying MiXCR to the 5' RACE reads. Of around 50,000 distinct CDR3 sequences in the sample, 10% to 15% are singletons; the top ten hold 3.5% to 5.5%. Sequencing input: PBMCs. The receptors shown here come from a male donor with HTLV-1-associated myelopathy (HAM/TSP). The CDR3 runs from the conserved cysteine through the conserved F or W. A D gene is named only where the DNA matches it firmly. Rows give clone size only sometimes, using once, few, many, or a class for an expanded clone.

>NA|NA|TRBJ2-3|TRBV5-1
TGCGCCAGCAGCTCCGGATCCCGGACCACAAGCACAGATACGCAGTATTTT
CASSSGSRTTSTDTQYF
>NA|many|TRBJ2-5|TRBV20-1
TGCAGCGGCTGGACCAACCAAGAGACCCAGTACTTC
CSGWTNQETQYF
>TRBD1|many|TRBJ1-1|TRBV7-2
TGTGCCAGCAGCTTATCCGTCAGGGGGACTGAAGCTTTCTTT
CASSLSVRGTEAFF
>NA|many|TRBJ1-2|TRBV7-2
TGTGCCAGCAGCACCCCCGGGACACGATATGGCTACACCTTC
CASSTPGTRYGYTF
>NA|many|TRBJ1-6|TRBV5-5
TGTGCCAGCAGCCAACCGGGCCTCTCCCAATCACCCCTCCACTTT
CASSQPGLSQSPLHF
>NA|NA|TRBJ2-7|TRBV2
TGTGCCAGCAGTGGGTCTGGGTGGTGGACCGACTACGATCAGTACTTC
CASSGSGWWTDYDQYF
>NA|many|TRBJ1-3|TRBV29-1
TGCAGCGGGGGATCAGGGGCTGGAAACACCATATATTTT
CSGGSGAGNTIYF
>NA|once|TRBJ1-1|TRBV20-1
TGCAGTGCCACCTACAAGGGAACATACACTGAAGCTTTCTTT
CSATYKGTYTEAFF
>NA|many|TRBJ2-5|TRBV6-1
TGTGCCAGCAACCTAGGGGCAGCCCAAGAGACCCAGTACTTC
CASNLGAAQETQYF
>NA|many|TRBJ2-1|TRBV5-1
TGCGCCAGCAGCTTGAGGGGGGTCGATGAGCAGTTCTTC
CASSLRGVDEQFF
>TRBD1|many|TRBJ2-5|TRBV5-1
TGCGCCAGCAGCGAGGGGACAGGGGGCCTGGAGACCCAGTACTTC
CASSEGTGGLETQYF
>NA|many|TRBJ2-1|TRBV4-3
TGCGCCAGCAGCCAAGATGGTGCCCGGGAGCAGTTCTTC
CASSQDGAREQFF
>NA|many|TRBJ2-7|TRBV9
TGTGCCAGCAGCCCCGGAGGGAACTCTGAGCAGTACTTC
CASSPGGNSEQYF
>NA|many|TRBJ2-1|TRBV5-1
TGCGCCAGCAGCCTACAGCCCAATGAGCAGTTCTTC
CASSLQPNEQFF
>TRBD1|many|TRBJ2-2|TRBV20-1
TGCAGTGCCAGAAGAGCCGGGACAGGGGCGGGCGGGGAGCTGTTTTTT
CSARRAGTGAGGELFF
>NA|many|TRBJ2-5|TRBV5-1
TGCGCCAGCCGGCCGGAACTCCAAGAGACCCAGTACTTC
CASRPELQETQYF
>NA|many|TRBJ2-7|TRBV7-2
TGTGCCAGCAGCTTAACGGCGGGCTGGAGCTCCTACGAGCAGTACTTC
CASSLTAGWSSYEQYF
>NA|many|TRBJ2-5|TRBV2
TGTGCCAGCAGCCAAGAGACCCAGTACTTC
CASSQETQYF
>NA|many|TRBJ2-5|TRBV11-3
TGTGCCAGCAGCCCCTCTCCAGAGACCCAGTACTTC
CASSPSPETQYF
>NA|NA|TRBJ1-4|TRBV5-1
TGCGCCAGCAGCCTACGGACCGCAGCTAATGAAAAACTGTTTTTT
CASSLRTAANEKLFF
>NA|many|TRBJ1-3|TRBV12-3/TRBV12-4
TGTGCCAGCAGTTTCAAATCGGACGGTACCTCTGGAAACACCATATATTTT
CASSFKSDGTSGNTIYF
>NA|many|TRBJ2-2|TRBV29-1
TGCAGCGTTAGTAAGGGCCCCACCGGGGAGCTGTTTTTT
CSVSKGPTGELFF
>NA|NA|TRBJ2-5|TRBV5-1
NA
CASSFYICSASVSRSGETQYF
>TRBD2|many|TRBJ2-1|TRBV7-2
TGTGCCAGCAGCTTAGGACTAGCGGGGGCCCAAGATGAGCAGTTCTTC
CASSLGLAGAQDEQFF
>NA|NA|TRBJ1-2|TRBV15
TGTGCCACCACCCTAGCGTTTTCGGATTCTGGCTACACCTTC
CATTLAFSDSGYTF
>TRBD2|many|TRBJ2-3|TRBV7-2
TGTGCCAGCAGCTTACTTCCGGGACTAGCGGGGGGTCGACATACGCAGTATTTT
CASSLLPGLAGGRHTQYF
>NA|many|TRBJ2-3|TRBV7-2
TGTGCCAGCAGCTCGTCGGGTACGCAGTATTTT
CASSSSGTQYF
>NA|NA|TRBJ1-1|TRBV5-5
TGTGCCAGCAGCTTCCTTAGGGCGATGAACACTGAAGCTTTCTTT
CASSFLRAMNTEAFF
>TRBD1|many|TRBJ2-7|TRBV15
TGTGCCACCAGCAGAGAACAGGGGGCATACGAGCAGTACTTC
CATSREQGAYEQYF
>NA|few|TRBJ2-3|TRBV7-6
TGTGCCAGCAGCTCCGCCCCCACAGATACGCAGTATTTT
CASSSAPTDTQYF
>NA|many|TRBJ2-7|TRBV7-3
TGTGCCAGCAGCCTAGAAATCCAAAGGGAGCAGTACTTC
CASSLEIQREQYF
>NA|NA|TRBJ1-1|TRBV10-3
TGTGCCATCAGTGAGCTAGAATGGGGCGCAAACACTGAAGCCTTCTTT
CAISELEWGANTEAFF
>NA|many|TRBJ1-1|TRBV7-9
TGTGCCAGCATCAGGGAAAGCACTGAAGCTTTCTTT
CASIRESTEAFF
>TRBD1|many|TRBJ2-1|TRBV18
TGTGCCAGCTCACGGACCGGGACAGGGATTTACAATGAGCAGTTCTTC
CASSRTGTGIYNEQFF
>NA|many|TRBJ2-7|TRBV9
TGTGCCAGCAGCCCTCATCCCACAGGCTCCTACGAGCAGTACTTC
CASSPHPTGSYEQYF
>NA|many|TRBJ2-7|TRBV5-1
TGCGCCAGCACGGGTGGGCTAGCGCCGACCTACGAGCAGTACTTC
CASTGGLAPTYEQYF
>TRBD1|few|TRBJ1-1|TRBV12-3/TRBV12-4
TGTGCCAGCAGTCCAGTGACAGGGATGGGCACTGAAGCTTTCTTT
CASSPVTGMGTEAFF
>NA|many|TRBJ2-5|TRBV7-6
TGTGCCAGCAGCTCATGGGTGCGGGAGACCCAGTACTTC
CASSSWVRETQYF
>TRBD1|many|TRBJ2-7|TRBV3-1
TGTGCCAGCAGCCAAGATACAGGGGGGTTCTCCTACGAGCAGTACTTC
CASSQDTGGFSYEQYF
>TRBD1|many|TRBJ2-1|TRBV7-2
TGTGCCAGCAGCTTAGGGGCGGACAGGATTAGCGATGAGCAGTTCTTC
CASSLGADRISDEQFF
>TRBD1|many|TRBJ2-2|TRBV20-1
TGCAGTGCTAGAGAGCCCTTTTACCGGGACAGGGACACCGGGGAGCTGTTTTTT
CSAREPFYRDRDTGELFF
>NA|once|TRBJ1-6|TRBV30
TGTGCCTGGACTGACCTCAGGGGTTCAGGACCCCTCCACTTT
CAWTDLRGSGPLHF
>TRBD2|many|TRBJ2-1|TRBV7-2
TGTGCCAGCAGCTTAGTTGGGGCAGGGGCGGGGGGCAATGAGCAGTTCTTC
CASSLVGAGAGGNEQFF
>TRBD1|few|TRBJ2-2|TRBV30
TGTGCCTCCGGGACAGGGGGCATCGCGAACACCGGGGAGCTGTTTTTT
CASGTGGIANTGELFF
>NA|many|TRBJ2-7|TRBV28
TGTGCCAGCGTGCAGGGGATTCCCTACGAGCAGTACTTC
CASVQGIPYEQYF
>NA|many|TRBJ2-2|TRBV5-1
TGCGCCAGCAGCTTGACTGGAATGGGGACCGGGGAGCTGTTTTTT
CASSLTGMGTGELFF
>NA|many|TRBJ2-3|TRBV20-1
TGCAGTGCTAGAGATCACATTAACACCGCCGCTCGCACAGATACGCAGTATTTT
CSARDHINTAARTDTQYF
>TRBD2|many|TRBJ2-3|TRBV9
TGTGCCAGCAGCTTCCGGGGGGGAACCGGAGCGGGGAGGGGAGATACGCAGTATTTT
CASSFRGGTGAGRGDTQYF
>NA|many|TRBJ1-2|TRBV5-1
TGCGCCAGCAAGGCCGGTGGCCCAGGGAACTATGGCTACACCTTC
CASKAGGPGNYGYTF
>TRBD1|many|TRBJ2-1|TRBV29-1
TGCAGCGTTGACGGACAGGGGGCTTACAATGAGCAGTTCTTC
CSVDGQGAYNEQFF
>TRBD1|many|TRBJ1-2|TRBV5-1
TGCGCCAGCAGCTCTCTAGGACAGGGTCTCGATGGCTACACCTTC
CASSSLGQGLDGYTF
>TRBD1|many|TRBJ1-2|TRBV10-2
TGCGCCAGCAGCGGAGGGACAGGGGTTTCGGGCTACACCTTC
CASSGGTGVSGYTF
>NA|many|TRBJ2-7|TRBV20-1
TGCAGTGCTAGAGATTTGGGTGTGGGGTGGGTTGAGTACTTC
CSARDLGVGWVEYF
>NA|many|TRBJ1-1|TRBV29-1
TGCAGCGCTGTGGGCACTGAAGCTTTCTTT
CSAVGTEAFF
>TRBD1|many|TRBJ2-3|TRBV20-1
TGCAGTGCTCCTCAGGCCGGGACAGGGGAGGAGGGTACGCAGTATTTT
CSAPQAGTGEEGTQYF
>NA|many|TRBJ1-5|TRBV5-1
TGCGCCAGCAGCCACGGACCCGGTCAGCCCCAGCATTTT
CASSHGPGQPQHF
>NA|many|TRBJ2-2|TRBV3-1
TGTGCCAGCAGCCAAGTAGCCGGGGAGCTGTTTTTT
CASSQVAGELFF
>NA|many|TRBJ1-5|TRBV7-8
TGTGCCAGCAGCTTAGTCCGCAGTCTGAGCAATCAGCCCCAGCATTTT
CASSLVRSLSNQPQHF
>NA|many|TRBJ1-3|TRBV29-1
TGCAGCTACCAGCAAGCCCTAGGAAACACCATATATTTT
CSYQQALGNTIYF